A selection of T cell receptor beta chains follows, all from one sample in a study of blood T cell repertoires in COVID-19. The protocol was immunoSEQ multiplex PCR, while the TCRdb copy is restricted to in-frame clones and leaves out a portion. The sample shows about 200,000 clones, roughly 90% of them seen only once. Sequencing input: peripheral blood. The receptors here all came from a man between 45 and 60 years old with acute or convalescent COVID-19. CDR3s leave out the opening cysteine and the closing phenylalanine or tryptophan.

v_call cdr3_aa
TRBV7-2 ASSTGFDYHTQY
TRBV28 ASITSGEGWDEQY
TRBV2 ASSGGGSYEQY
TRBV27 ASSPNQGRMNTEAF
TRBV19 ASSIRAGMFQPQH
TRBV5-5 ASSVSTSAHDTGELF
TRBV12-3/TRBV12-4 ASSTLAADTQY
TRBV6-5 ASSYDGGGQREAF
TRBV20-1 SASSGNYNEQF
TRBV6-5 ASSYSDRRADGYT
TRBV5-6 ASSLLGQGGGGYT
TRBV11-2 ASSPWEGNYNEQF
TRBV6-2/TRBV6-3 ASSYSTRLETQY
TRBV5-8 ASSSGQADTEAF
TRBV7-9 ASSLELGPANEKLF
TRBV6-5 ASRPGTGANVLT
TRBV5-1 ASSLRDRVRGPDTQY
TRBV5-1 ASSLYGQVNTEAF
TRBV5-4 ASSKTQGWGETQY
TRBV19 ASSRQGQQPQH
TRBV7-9 ASSRGLAGVKESYNEQF
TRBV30 AWSELGTSGKEQY
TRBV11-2 ASSYRTDYNEQF
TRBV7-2 ASSLRFRYEQY
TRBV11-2 ASSLGQGAGYSDSGELF
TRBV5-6 ASRGAGWLYGYT
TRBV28 ASSPYLIGQGAGANYGYT
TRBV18 ASSPLAESNIQY
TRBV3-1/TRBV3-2 ASSQRGQSTNEKLF
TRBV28 ASSPGQDYWNEQF
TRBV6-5 ATSPTGDYGYT
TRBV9 ASSTRQGSSGNTIY
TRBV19 ASSIRGASTDTQY
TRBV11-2 ASRRTSGGTSTDTQY
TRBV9 ASSVVSRNTEAF
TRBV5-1 ASTPTGTSGTSRRF
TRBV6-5 ASRLDSYNEQF
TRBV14 ASSQDLRRAPLH
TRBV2 ASTARAPAYNEQF
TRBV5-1 ASSLNTGVNSPLH
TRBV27 ASRPTHITDTQY
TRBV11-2 ASSLVAGRGNEQF
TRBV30 AWSAQAGELF
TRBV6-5 ASGYRSRTDTQY
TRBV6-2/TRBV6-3 ASSYPSGGQF
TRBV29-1 SVEESFSTDTQY
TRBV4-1 ASSERRGKNTEAF
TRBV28 ASRSPRGGRGNQPQH